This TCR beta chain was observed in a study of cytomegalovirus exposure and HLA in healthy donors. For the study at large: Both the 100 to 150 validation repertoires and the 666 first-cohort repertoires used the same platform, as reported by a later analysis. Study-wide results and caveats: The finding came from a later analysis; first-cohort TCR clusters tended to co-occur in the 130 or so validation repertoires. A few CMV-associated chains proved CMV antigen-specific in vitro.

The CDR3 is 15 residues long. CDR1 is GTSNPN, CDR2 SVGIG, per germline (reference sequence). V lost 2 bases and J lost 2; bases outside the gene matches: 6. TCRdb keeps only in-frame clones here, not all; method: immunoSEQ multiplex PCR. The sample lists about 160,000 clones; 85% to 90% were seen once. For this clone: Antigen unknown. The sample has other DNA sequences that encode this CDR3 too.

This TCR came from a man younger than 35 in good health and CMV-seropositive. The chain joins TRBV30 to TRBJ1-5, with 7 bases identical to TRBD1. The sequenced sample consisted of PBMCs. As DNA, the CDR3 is TGTGCCTGGAGTAGGAGGGGGCAAGGCAATCAGCCCCAGCATTTT. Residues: CAWSRRGQGNQPQHF. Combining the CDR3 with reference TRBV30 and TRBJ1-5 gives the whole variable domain SQTIHQWPATLVQPVGSPLSLECTVEGTSNPNLYWYRQAAGRGLQLLFYSVGIGQISSEVPQNLSASRPQDRQFILSSKKLLLSDSGFYLCAWSRRGQGNQPQHFGDGTRLSIL.